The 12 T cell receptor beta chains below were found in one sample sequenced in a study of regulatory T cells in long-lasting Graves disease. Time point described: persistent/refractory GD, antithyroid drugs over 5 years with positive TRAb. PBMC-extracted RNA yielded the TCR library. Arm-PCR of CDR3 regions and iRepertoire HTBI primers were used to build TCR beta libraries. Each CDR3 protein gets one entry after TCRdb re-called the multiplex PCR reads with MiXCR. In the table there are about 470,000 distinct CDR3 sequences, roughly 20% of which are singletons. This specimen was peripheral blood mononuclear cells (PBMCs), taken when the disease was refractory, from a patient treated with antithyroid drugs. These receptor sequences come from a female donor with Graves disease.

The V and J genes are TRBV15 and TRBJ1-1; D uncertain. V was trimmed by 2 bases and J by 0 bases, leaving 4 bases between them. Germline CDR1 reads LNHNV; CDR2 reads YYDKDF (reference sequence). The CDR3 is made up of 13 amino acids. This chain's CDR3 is CATSRQVNTEAFF. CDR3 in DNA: TGTGCCACCAGCAGACAGGTGAACACTGAAGCTTTCTTT. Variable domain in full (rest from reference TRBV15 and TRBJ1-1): DAMVIQNPRYQVTQFGKPVTLSCSQTLNHNVMYWYQQKSSQAPKLLFHYYDKDFNNEADTPDNFQSRRPNTSFCFLDIRSPGLGDTAMYLCATSRQVNTEAFFGQGTRLTVV.

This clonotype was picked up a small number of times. The CDR3 loop reads CASSQVTRTATNEKLFF. The CDR3 DNA reads as TGTGCCAGCAGCCAAGTTACCCGGACCGCAACTAATGAAAAACTGTTTTTT. The chain recombines TRBV3-1 with TRBJ1-4; the D is unclear. The germline V and J ends were trimmed by 1 base and 0 bases, with 12 bases remaining between them. This CDR3 comprises 17 residues. Germline CDR1 is LGHDT and CDR2 is YNNKEL (reference sequence).

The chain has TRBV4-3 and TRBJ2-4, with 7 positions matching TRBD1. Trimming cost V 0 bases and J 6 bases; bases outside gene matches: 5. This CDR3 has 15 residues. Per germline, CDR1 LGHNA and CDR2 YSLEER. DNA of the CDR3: TGCGCCAGCAGCCAAGACAGGGGGTCGGGAAACATTCAGTACTTC. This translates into CASSQDRGSGNIQYF.

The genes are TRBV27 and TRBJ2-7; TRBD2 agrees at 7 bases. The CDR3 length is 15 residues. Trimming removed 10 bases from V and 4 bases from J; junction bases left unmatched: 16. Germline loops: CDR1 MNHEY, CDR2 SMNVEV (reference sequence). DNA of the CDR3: TGTGCCACTTCTTACTCTCCAGCGGGATTTTACGAGCAGTACTTC. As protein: CATSYSPAGFYEQYF.

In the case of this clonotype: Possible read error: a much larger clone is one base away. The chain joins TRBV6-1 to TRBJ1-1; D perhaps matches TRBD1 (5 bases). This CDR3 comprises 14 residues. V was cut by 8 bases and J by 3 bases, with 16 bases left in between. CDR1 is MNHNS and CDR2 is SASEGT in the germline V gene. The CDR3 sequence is CASRIGVVHTEAFF. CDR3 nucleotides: TGTGCCAGCCGGATAGGGGTTGTGCACACTGAAGCTTTCTTT.

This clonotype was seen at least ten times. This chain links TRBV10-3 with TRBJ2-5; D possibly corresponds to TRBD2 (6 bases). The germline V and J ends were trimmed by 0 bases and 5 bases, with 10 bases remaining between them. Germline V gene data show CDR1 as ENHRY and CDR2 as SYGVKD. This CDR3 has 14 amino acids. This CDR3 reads CAISESNAGETQYF. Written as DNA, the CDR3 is TGTGCCATCAGTGAGTCGAACGCGGGGGAGACCCAGTACTTC.

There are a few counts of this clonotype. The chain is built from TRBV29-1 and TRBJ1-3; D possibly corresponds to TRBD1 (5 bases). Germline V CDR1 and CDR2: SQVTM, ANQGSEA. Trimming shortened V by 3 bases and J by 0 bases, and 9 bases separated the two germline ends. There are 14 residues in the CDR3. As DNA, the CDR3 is TGCAGCGTTGAGGGACGTCTCTCTGGAAACACCATATATTTT. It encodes CSVEGRLSGNTIYF.

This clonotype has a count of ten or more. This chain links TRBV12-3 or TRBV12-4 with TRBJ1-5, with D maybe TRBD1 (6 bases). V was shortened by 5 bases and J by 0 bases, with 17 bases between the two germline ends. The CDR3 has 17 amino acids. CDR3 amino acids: CASSPGQWGPSNQPQHF. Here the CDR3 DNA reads TGTGCCAGCAGTCCGGGACAATGGGGTCCTAGCAATCAGCCCCAGCATTTT.

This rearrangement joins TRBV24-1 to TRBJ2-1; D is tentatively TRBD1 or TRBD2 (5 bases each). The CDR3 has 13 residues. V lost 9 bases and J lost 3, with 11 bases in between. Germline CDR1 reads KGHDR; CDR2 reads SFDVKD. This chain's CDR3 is CATGGTGYNEQFF. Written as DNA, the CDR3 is TGTGCCACCGGTGGGACCGGCTACAATGAGCAGTTCTTC.

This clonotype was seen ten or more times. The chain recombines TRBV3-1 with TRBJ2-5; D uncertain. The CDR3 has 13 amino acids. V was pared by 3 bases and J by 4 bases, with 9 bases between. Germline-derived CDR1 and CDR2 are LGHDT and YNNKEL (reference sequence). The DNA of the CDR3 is TGTGCCAGCAGCCAGACCGCCTCAGAGACCCAGTACTTC. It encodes CASSQTASETQYF.

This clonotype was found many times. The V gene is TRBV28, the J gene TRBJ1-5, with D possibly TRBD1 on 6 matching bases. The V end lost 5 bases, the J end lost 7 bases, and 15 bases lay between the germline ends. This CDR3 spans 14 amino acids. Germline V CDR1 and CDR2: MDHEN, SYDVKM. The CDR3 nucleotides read TGTGCCAGCAGTAATAGGGGGTATAGGCAGCCCCAGCATTTT. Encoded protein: CASSNRGYRQPQHF.

CDR3 nucleotide sequence: TGTGCCAGCAGTTACGGAGGGGTCCAAGCTTTCTTT. Encoded protein: CASSYGGVQAFF. The chain joins TRBV6-9 to TRBJ1-1; D possibly corresponds to TRBD1 (5 bases). The CDR3 sequence is 12 residues long. V dropped 3 bases and J dropped 9 bases, with 11 bases sitting between them. The V gene's germline CDR1 is MNHGY and CDR2 SVAAGI.